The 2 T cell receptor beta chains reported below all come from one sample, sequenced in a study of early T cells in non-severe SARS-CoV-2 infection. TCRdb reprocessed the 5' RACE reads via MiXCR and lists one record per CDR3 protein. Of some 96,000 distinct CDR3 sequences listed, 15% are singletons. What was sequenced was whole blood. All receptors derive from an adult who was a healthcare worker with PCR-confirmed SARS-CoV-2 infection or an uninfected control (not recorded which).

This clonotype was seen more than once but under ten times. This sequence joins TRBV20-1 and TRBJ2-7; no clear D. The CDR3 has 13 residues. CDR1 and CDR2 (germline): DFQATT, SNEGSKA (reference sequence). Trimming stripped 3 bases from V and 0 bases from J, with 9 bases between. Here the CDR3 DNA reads TGCAGTGCTAGGACGGAGAGCTCCTACGAGCAGTACTTC. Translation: CSARTESSYEQYF.

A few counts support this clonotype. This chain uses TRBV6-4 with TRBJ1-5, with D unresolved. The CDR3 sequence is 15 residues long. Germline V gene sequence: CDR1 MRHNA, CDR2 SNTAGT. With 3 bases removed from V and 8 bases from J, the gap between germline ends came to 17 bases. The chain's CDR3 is CASSEGRPPWEPQHF. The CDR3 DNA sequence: TGTGCCAGCAGTGAGGGAAGACCACCCTGGGAGCCCCAGCATTTT.